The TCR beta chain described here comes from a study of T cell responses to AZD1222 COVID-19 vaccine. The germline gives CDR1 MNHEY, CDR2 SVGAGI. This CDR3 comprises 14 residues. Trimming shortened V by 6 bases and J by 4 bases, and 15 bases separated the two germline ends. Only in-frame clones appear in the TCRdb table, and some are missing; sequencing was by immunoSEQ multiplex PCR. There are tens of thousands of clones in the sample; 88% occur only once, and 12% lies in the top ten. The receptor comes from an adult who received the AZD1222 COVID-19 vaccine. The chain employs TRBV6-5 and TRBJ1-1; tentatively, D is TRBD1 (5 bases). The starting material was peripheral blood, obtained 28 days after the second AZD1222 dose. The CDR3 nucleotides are TGTGCCAGCAGGAAGGGACTAACGGGCACTGAAGCTTTCTTT. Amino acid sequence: CASRKGLTGTEAFF.